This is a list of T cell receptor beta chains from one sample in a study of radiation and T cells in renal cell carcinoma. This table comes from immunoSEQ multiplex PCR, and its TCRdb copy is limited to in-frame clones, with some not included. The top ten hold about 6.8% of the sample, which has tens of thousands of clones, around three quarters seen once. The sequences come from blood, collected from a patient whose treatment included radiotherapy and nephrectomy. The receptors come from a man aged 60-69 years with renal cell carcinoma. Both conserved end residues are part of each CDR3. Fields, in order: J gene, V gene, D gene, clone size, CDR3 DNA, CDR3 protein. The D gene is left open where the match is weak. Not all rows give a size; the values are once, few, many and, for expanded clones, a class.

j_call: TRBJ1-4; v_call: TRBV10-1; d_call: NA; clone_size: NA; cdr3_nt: TGCGCCAGCAGTGAGTCGGCCGGGGAAAAACTGTTTTTT; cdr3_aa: CASSESAGEKLFF
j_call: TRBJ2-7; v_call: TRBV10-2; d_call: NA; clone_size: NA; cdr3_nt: TGCGCCAGCAGTGTGGCGGGGATAATCTCCTACGAGCAGTACTTC; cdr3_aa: CASSVAGIISYEQYF
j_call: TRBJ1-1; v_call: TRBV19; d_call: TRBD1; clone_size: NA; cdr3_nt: TGTGCCAGTGAACGGGGGACAGGGTCGGTTTACACTGAAGCTTTCTTT; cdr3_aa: CASERGTGSVYTEAFF
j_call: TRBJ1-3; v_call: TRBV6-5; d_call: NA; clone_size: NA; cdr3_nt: TGTGCCAGCAGTTACGGTCTCCGGACAGCAGGAAACACCATATATTTT; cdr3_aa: CASSYGLRTAGNTIYF
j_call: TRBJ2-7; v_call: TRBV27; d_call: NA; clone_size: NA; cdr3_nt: TGTGCCAGCAGAAGCGTCAACGAGCAGTACTTC; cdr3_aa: CASRSVNEQYF
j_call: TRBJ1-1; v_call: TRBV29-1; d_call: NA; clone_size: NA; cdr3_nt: TGCAGCGTTGAAGCTCACCAGAACACTGAAGCTTTCTTT; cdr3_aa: CSVEAHQNTEAFF
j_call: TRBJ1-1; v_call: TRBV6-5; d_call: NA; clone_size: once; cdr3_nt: TGTGCCAGCACCGGACCTAGGGAAGCTTTCTTT; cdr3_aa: CASTGPREAFF
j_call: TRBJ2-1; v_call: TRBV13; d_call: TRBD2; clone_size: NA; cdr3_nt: TGTGCCAGCAGCCAGGGGACTAGCGTCTACAATGAGCAGTTCTTC; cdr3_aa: CASSQGTSVYNEQFF
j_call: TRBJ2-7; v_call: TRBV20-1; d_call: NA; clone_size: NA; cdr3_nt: TGCAGTGCTAGTGAGGAGCAGTACTTC; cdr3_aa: CSASEEQYF
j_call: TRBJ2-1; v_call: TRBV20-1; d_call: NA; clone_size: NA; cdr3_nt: TGCAGTGCTAGCCGGGAGCAGTTCTTC; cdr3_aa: CSASREQFF
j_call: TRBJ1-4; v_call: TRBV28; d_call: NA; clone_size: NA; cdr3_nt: TGTGCCAGCAGTTTGTTGGGGCCGGTTGAAAAACTGTTTTTT; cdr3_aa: CASSLLGPVEKLFF
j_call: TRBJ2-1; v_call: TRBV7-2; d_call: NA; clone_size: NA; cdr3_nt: TGTGCCAGCAGCTTAAAGGGCACTTTAGGGACCTACAATGAGCAGTTCTTC; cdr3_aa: CASSLKGTLGTYNEQFF
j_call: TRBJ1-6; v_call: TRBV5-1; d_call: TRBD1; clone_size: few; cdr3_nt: TGCGCCAGCAGCTCGCGACAGGGTACTACTTCACCCCTCCACTTT; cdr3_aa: CASSSRQGTTSPLHF
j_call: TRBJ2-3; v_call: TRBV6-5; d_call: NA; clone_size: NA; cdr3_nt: TGTGCCAGTGGGCCGAATCGAAACACAGATACGCAGTATTTT; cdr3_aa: CASGPNRNTDTQYF
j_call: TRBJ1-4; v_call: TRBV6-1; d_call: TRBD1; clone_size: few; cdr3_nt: TGTGCCAGCAGTGAGCCCCGTCAGGGGGAGGGTACTAATGAAAAACTGTTTTTT; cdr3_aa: CASSEPRQGEGTNEKLFF
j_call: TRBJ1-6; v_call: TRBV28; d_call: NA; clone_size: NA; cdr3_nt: TGTGCCAGCAGTCCGACCCTCAGTTCACCCCTCCACTTT; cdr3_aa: CASSPTLSSPLHF
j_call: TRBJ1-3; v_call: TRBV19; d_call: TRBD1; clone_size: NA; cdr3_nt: TGTGCCAGTAAAGGAGGACAGGGATCTGGAAACACCATATATTTT; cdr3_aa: CASKGGQGSGNTIYF
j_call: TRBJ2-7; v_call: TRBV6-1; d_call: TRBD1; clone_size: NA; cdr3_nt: TGTGCCAGCAGTGATGAATGGACAGGGAGCTCCTACGAGCAGTACTTC; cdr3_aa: CASSDEWTGSSYEQYF
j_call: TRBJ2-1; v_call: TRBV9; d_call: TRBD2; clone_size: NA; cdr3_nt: TGTGCCAGCAGCTCAAGTGGACTAGCGGGAGGAAATGAGCAGTTCTTC; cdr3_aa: CASSSSGLAGGNEQFF
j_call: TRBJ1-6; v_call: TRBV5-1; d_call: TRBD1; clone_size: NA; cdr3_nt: TGCGCCAGCGCGCGGACTGTTCCGGGACAGGGTGAGTCACCCCTCCACTTT; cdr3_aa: CASARTVPGQGESPLHF
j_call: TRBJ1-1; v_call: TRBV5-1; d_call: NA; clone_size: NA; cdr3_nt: TGCGCCAGCAGCCGGCCAAAAGGGAGTGACACTGAAGCTTTCTTT; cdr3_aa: CASSRPKGSDTEAFF
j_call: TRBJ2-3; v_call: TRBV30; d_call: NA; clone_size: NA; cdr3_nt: TGTGCCTGGAGACAGAACACAGATACGCAGTATTTT; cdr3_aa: CAWRQNTDTQYF
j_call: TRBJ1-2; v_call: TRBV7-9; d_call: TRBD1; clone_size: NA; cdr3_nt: TGTGCCAGCAACTCAGGGGGCGCGGCCTCTAACTATGGCTACACCTTC; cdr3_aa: CASNSGGAASNYGYTF
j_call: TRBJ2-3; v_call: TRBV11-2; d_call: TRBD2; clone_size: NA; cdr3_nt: TGTGCCAGCAGCACCGGGACTAGCGGGAGAGGTGCAGATACGCAGTATTTT; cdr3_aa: CASSTGTSGRGADTQYF
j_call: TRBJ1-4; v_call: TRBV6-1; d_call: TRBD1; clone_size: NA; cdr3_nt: TGTGCCAGCAGGGGACAGCCGGCCGATGAAAAACTGTTTTTT; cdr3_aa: CASRGQPADEKLFF
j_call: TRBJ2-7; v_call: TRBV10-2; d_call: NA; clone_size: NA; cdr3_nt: TGCGCCAGCAGTGTAATAGTAGGCGAGCAGTACTTC; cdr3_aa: CASSVIVGEQYF
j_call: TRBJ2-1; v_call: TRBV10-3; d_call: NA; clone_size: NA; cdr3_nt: TGTGCCATCAATCAGGCTGGTGGCAATGAGCAGTTCTTC; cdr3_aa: CAINQAGGNEQFF
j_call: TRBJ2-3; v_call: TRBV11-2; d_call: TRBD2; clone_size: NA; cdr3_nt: TGTGCCAGCAGCTTGACTAGCGGGAGACAAGATACGCAGTATTTT; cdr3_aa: CASSLTSGRQDTQYF
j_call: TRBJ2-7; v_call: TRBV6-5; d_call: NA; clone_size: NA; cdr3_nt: TGTGCCAGCAGCCGCGACGGTTCTAGCTCCTACGAGCAGTACTTC; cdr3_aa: CASSRDGSSSYEQYF
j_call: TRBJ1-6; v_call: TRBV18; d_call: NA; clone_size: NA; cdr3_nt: TGTGCCAGCTCTTACAGGGACTCGAATTCACCCCTCCACTTT; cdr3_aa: CASSYRDSNSPLHF
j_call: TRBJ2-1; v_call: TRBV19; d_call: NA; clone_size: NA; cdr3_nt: TGTGCCAGTAGTATAGACGTTAGTGTTGAGCAGTTCTTC; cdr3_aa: CASSIDVSVEQFF
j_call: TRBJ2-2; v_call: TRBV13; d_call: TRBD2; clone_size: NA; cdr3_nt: TGTGCCAGCAGCTCCGGACTAGCGAGAGACACCGGGGAGCTGTTTTTT; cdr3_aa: CASSSGLARDTGELFF
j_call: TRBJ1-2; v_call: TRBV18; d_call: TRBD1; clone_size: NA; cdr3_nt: TGTGCCAGCTCACTAACCCGGGACAGTAATGGGCAGCCTCGCTATGGCTACACCTTC; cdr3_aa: CASSLTRDSNGQPRYGYTF
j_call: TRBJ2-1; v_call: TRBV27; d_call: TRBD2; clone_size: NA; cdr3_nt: TGTGCCAGCAAAATGGGACTAGCATTCGATGAGCAGTTCTTC; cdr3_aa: CASKMGLAFDEQFF
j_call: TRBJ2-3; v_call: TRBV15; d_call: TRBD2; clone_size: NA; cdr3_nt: TGTGCCACCAGCAGAGCGGGACTAGCGGGAGATACGCAGTATTTT; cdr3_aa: CATSRAGLAGDTQYF
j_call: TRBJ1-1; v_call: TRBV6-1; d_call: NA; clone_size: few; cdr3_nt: TGTGCCAGCAGTGAATCGGTGACGAACACTGAAGCTTTCTTT; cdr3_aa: CASSESVTNTEAFF
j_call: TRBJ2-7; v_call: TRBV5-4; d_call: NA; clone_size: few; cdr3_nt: TGTGCCAGCAGCCGAGGACAGTTTGTGGAGCAGTACTTC; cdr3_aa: CASSRGQFVEQYF
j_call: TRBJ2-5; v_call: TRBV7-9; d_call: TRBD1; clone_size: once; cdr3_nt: TGTGCCAGCAGCTCCTGGGGGCAGGGGGCAGGAGAGACCCAGTACTTC; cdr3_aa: CASSSWGQGAGETQYF
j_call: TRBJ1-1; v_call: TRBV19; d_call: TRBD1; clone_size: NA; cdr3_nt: TGTGCCAGTAATTTCCGGGACAGGGGATTGAACACTGAAGCTTTCTTT; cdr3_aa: CASNFRDRGLNTEAFF
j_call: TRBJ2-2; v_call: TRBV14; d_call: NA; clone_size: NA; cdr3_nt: TGTGCCAGCAGCCCCAGGGGTGAGAACACCGGGGAGCTGTTTTTT; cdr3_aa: CASSPRGENTGELFF
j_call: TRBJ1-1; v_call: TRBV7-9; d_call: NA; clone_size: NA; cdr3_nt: TGTGCCAGCAGCTGGAGTGGGACCATGAACACTGAAGCTTTCTTT; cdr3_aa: CASSWSGTMNTEAFF